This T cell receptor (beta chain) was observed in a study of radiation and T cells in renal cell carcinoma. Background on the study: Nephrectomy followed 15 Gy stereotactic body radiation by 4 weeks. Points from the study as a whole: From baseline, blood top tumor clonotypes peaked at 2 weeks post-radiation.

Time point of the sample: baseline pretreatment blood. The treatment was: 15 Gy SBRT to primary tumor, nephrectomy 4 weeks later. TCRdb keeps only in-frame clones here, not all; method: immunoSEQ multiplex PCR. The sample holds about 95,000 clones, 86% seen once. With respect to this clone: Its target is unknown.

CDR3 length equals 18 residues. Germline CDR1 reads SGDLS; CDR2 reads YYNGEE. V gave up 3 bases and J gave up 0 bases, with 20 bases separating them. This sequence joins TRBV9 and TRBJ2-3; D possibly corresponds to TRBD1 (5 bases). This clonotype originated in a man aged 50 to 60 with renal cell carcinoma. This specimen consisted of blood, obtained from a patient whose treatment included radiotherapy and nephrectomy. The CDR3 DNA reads TGTGCCAGCAGCGCCGATTGGGAAGGGGCCGGTAGCACAGATACGCAGTATTTT. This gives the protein CASSADWEGAGSTDTQYF.